These T cell receptor beta chains were read from a single sample in a study of early T cells in non-severe SARS-CoV-2 infection. TCRdb called the 5' RACE reads again in MiXCR, with one record for every CDR3 protein. The repertoire holds around 80,000 distinct CDR3 sequences, with around 12% as singletons. The sample was whole blood. Receptors originate from an adult who was a healthcare worker with PCR-confirmed SARS-CoV-2 infection or an uninfected control (not recorded which). CDR3s include the opening cysteine and the closing phenylalanine or tryptophan. A D gene is named only where the DNA matches it firmly. Clone size is shown for a subset of rows, as once, few, many or a class of expanded clone.

>TRBJ2-1|TRBV29-1|NA|NA
TGCAGCGTTGATCCCCCTAGTCGAGAGCAGTTCTTC
CSVDPPSREQFF
>TRBJ2-3|TRBV20-1|few|TRBD1
TGCAGTGCCTCGGGACAGTTCCCAGATACGCAGTATTTT
CSASGQFPDTQYF
>TRBJ2-3|TRBV10-3|NA|NA
TGTGCCATCAGCCTGGGACTTAGCACAGATACGCAGTATTTT
CAISLGLSTDTQYF
>TRBJ2-7|TRBV6-5|NA|TRBD2
TGTGCCACCCAGGGGAGCGGGAGGGCCTCGTCCGAGCAGTACTTC
CATQGSGRASSEQYF
>TRBJ2-2|TRBV20-1|many|TRBD2
TGCAGTGCTAGAGATTGGGCTAGCGGAGCTTACACCGGGGAGCTGTTTTTT
CSARDWASGAYTGELFF
>TRBJ2-7|TRBV5-1|NA|NA
TGCGCCAGCAGCACAACGACACCGTCCTACGAGCAGTACTTC
CASSTTTPSYEQYF
>TRBJ2-3|TRBV7-8|many|NA
TGTGCCAGCAGCCCCGCCCGAGATACGCAGTATTTT
CASSPARDTQYF
>TRBJ2-5|TRBV28|many|NA
TGTGCCAGCAGTCAGGGGAGGGAAGAGACCCAGTACTTC
CASSQGREETQYF
>TRBJ1-5|TRBV7-9|NA|NA
TGTGCCAGCAGCTCCACAGGAGGCAATCAGCCCCAGCATTTT
CASSSTGGNQPQHF
>TRBJ1-1|TRBV5-1|few|NA
TGCGCCACCACATTGGGGGTCACAGGATTCACTGAAGCTTTCTTT
CATTLGVTGFTEAFF
>TRBJ1-1|TRBV20-1|few|TRBD1
TGCAGTGCTCCTGACAGGGGACAACGATATAGGGGTGAAGCTTTCTTT
CSAPDRGQRYRGEAFF
>TRBJ1-1|TRBV12-3/TRBV12-4|few|NA
TGTGCCAGCAGTGAGGCAGGGGCTTACACTGAAGCTTTCTTT
CASSEAGAYTEAFF
>TRBJ2-7|TRBV6-2/TRBV6-3|few|NA
TGTGCCAGCTCGGAGAACTTCTACGAGCAGTACTTC
CASSENFYEQYF
>TRBJ2-5|TRBV10-2|NA|NA
TGCGCCAGCAGTGACCCTGGGACCATCCCGGGGACCCAGTACTTC
CASSDPGTIPGTQYF
>TRBJ2-7|TRBV2|few|TRBD1
TGTGCCAGCAGGTCGGGACAGCCCAACTACGAGCAGTACTTC
CASRSGQPNYEQYF
>TRBJ2-1|TRBV6-1|NA|TRBD2
TGTGCCAGCGTAAGGACTAGCGGGAGCTACTCCTACAATGAGCAGTTCTTC
CASVRTSGSYSYNEQFF
>TRBJ2-3|TRBV20-1|many|TRBD2
TGCAGTGCTAGAAAAGCGGGGGCCCTAGATACGCAGTATTTT
CSARKAGALDTQYF
>TRBJ2-7|TRBV28|few|NA
TGTGCCAGCAGTTTATGGGGGACCGCACTCTACGAGCAGTACTTC
CASSLWGTALYEQYF
>TRBJ2-7|TRBV2|few|NA
TGTGCCAGCAGTGAAGCGATAGGTGGGGGGTACGTCCACGAGCAGTACTTC
CASSEAIGGGYVHEQYF
>TRBJ2-1|TRBV20-1|NA|TRBD2
TGCAGTGCTCACGGGACTAGCACCTCCTACAATGAGCAGTTCTTC
CSAHGTSTSYNEQFF
>TRBJ2-7|TRBV28|many|NA
TGTGCCAGCAGTGAAGGGGGGACTACCTCTGCCCACGAGCAGTACTTC
CASSEGGTTSAHEQYF
>TRBJ2-1|TRBV14|few|TRBD2
TGTGCCAGCAGCCAAGAGCCAGCGGGAGGTTTCGGTGAGCAGTTCTTC
CASSQEPAGGFGEQFF
>TRBJ2-1|TRBV18|NA|TRBD2
TGTGCCAGCTCACCTAGACTAGCGGGGAGCTCCTACAATGAGCAGTTCTTC
CASSPRLAGSSYNEQFF
>TRBJ1-5|TRBV24-1|NA|TRBD1
TGTGCCACCAGTGCGGCCAGGGGGAGCAATCAGCCCCAGCATTTT
CATSAARGSNQPQHF
>TRBJ1-2|TRBV20-1|many|TRBD1
TGCAGTGTTCCCCCAGGGGGCCCCGACTATGGCTACACCTTC
CSVPPGGPDYGYTF
>TRBJ1-1|TRBV18|many|NA
TGTGCCAGCTCACCACCGGGGGGCACGAACACTGAAGCTTTCTTT
CASSPPGGTNTEAFF
>TRBJ2-3|TRBV20-1|few|TRBD2
TGCAGTGCTAGAGATTTTCTGTTAGCGGGAGTTACGCAGTATTTT
CSARDFLLAGVTQYF
>TRBJ2-2|TRBV30|NA|TRBD2
TGTGCCCTGGGGAGGGAGGGAAAAGGTCCCGGGGAGCTGTTTTTT
CALGREGKGPGELFF
>TRBJ2-5|TRBV2|many|TRBD2
TGTGCCAGCGGAGGGGCGGGAGGTGAGACCCAGTACTTC
CASGGAGGETQYF
>TRBJ2-3|TRBV20-1|few|NA
TGCAGTGCTAGCCGCCGAAATCTGGATACGCAGTATTTT
CSASRRNLDTQYF
>TRBJ2-5|TRBV28|many|NA
TGTGCCAGCAGGGAGGCAGGGCGGCAAGAGACCCAGTACTTC
CASREAGRQETQYF
>TRBJ1-3|TRBV5-8|NA|TRBD1
TGTGCCAGCAAAATGGGTGGACAGGGGGCGCGCGGAAACACCATATATTTT
CASKMGGQGARGNTIYF
>TRBJ1-3|TRBV9|few|TRBD1
TGTGCCAGCAGCCCGGGAGGACAGGCCGGAAACACCATATATTTT
CASSPGGQAGNTIYF
>TRBJ2-7|TRBV27|NA|TRBD1
TGTGCCAGCACCCGGGACAGGACATCCTACGAGCAGTACTTC
CASTRDRTSYEQYF
>TRBJ2-7|TRBV6-1|NA|NA
TGTGCCAGCGAGCGGAGCCTCGATGCCTACGAGCAGTACTTC
CASERSLDAYEQYF
>TRBJ1-1|TRBV29-1|NA|NA
TGCAGCGTTGGTGGGTACACTGAAGCTTTCTTT
CSVGGYTEAFF
>TRBJ2-2|TRBV6-1|NA|NA
TGTGCCACCTGGGGGAGGTCCGGAACCGGGGAGCTGTTTTTT
CATWGRSGTGELFF
>TRBJ2-1|TRBV9|NA|TRBD1
TGTGCCAGCACCACAGGGGGGTACCCCTACAATGAGCAGTTCTTC
CASTTGGYPYNEQFF
>TRBJ1-1|TRBV29-1|NA|NA
TGCAGCGTCTTGGAAGGTGGTCTGGGCCCTGAAGCTTTCTTT
CSVLEGGLGPEAFF
>TRBJ2-6|TRBV19|NA|NA
TGTGCCAGTGGGGATACTGGGGCCAACGTCCTGACTTTC
CASGDTGANVLTF
>TRBJ2-1|TRBV11-3|few|TRBD2
TGTGCCAGCAGCTTAGGCGGGACTACCTACAATGAGCAGTTCTTC
CASSLGGTTYNEQFF
>TRBJ1-2|TRBV20-1|NA|NA
TGCAGTGCACGCTCCTTCGAGGGACCAAAGGAAGGCTACACCTTC
CSARSFEGPKEGYTF
>TRBJ2-1|TRBV20-1|NA|NA
TGCAGTGCCCCTTTATCGACAATCTCCTACAATGAGCAGTTCTTC
CSAPLSTISYNEQFF
>TRBJ2-5|TRBV7-8|NA|NA
TGTGCCAGCAGCCTCAGGGTTCAAGAGACCCAGTACTTC
CASSLRVQETQYF
>TRBJ2-3|TRBV7-9|NA|NA
TGTGCCAGCAGCTCCCGGGACACCCCCGGCACAGATACGCAGTATTTT
CASSSRDTPGTDTQYF
>TRBJ1-2|TRBV29-1|NA|NA
TGCAGCGTTGAAGATGGAGGTGGCTACACCTTC
CSVEDGGGYTF
>TRBJ2-1|TRBV24-1|NA|NA
TGTGCCACCAGTGAGCCAGGACAGTCCTACAATGAGCAGTTCTTC
CATSEPGQSYNEQFF
>TRBJ2-3|TRBV5-1|few|TRBD2
TGCGCCAGCGCGGGGGGTTCCACAGATACGCAGTATTTT
CASAGGSTDTQYF